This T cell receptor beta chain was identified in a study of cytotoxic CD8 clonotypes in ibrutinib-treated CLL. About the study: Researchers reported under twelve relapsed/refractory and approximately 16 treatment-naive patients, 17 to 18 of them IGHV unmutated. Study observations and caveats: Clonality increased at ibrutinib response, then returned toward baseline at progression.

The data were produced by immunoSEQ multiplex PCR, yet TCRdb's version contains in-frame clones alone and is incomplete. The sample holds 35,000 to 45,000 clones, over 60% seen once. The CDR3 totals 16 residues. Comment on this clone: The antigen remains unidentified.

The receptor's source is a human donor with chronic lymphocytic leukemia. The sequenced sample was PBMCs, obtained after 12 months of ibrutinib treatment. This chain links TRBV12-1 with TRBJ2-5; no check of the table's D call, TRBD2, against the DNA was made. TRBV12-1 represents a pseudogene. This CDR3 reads CASSFDSGRRAETQYF. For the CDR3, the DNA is TGTGCCAGCAGCTTTGATAGCGGGAGAAGGGCGGAGACCCAGTACTTC.